The 30 T cell receptor beta chains listed next were all sequenced from one sample in a study of T cells after posttransplantation cyclophosphamide. Data came from immunoSEQ multiplex PCR; TCRdb stores just in-frame clones and leaves some out. The table lists 31,000 or so clones, roughly 90% of them singletons. Cells defined as naive were viable CD3+CD4+ or CD3+CD8+ and CCR7+CD45RA+CD45RO-CD95-CD27+CD28+. The sequenced sample was naive CD4+ T cells sorted from blood. These receptors originate from a man aged 30 to 39 in good health and a related stem cell transplant donor.

The chain joins TRBV4-3 to TRBJ2-4; 8 bases are shared with TRBD2. Losses at the gene ends were 5 bases for V and 6 bases for J; bases not matched to a gene: 6. The CDR3 spans 14 residues. CDR1 LGHNA and CDR2 YSLEER come from the germline V gene. The CDR3 region has the DNA TGCGCCAGCAGCTCGGGGGGGCGGGGAAACATTCAGTACTTC. Protein: CASSSGGRGNIQYF.

V is TRBV11-2 and J is TRBJ2-1; 10 nucleotides line up with TRBD2. Germline V gene lookup returns CDR1 SGHAT and CDR2 FQNNGV. Unmatched junction bases numbered 10, after V lost 5 bases and J lost 6 bases. CDR3 size: 16 residues. Written as DNA, the CDR3 is TGTGCCAGCAGCCTCCCGGGACTAGCGTTTACCAATGAGCAGTTCTTC. Its protein is CASSLPGLAFTNEQFF.

The DNA of the CDR3 is TGTGCCAGCAGTTCAATTTCTCAGGGGGCAGATACGCAGTATTTT. Translated: CASSSISQGADTQYF. The chain carries TRBV28 and TRBJ2-3; TRBD1 matches 7 bases. V dropped 4 bases and J dropped 4; count of bases not matched to a gene: 8. CDR1 and CDR2 (germline): MDHEN, SYDVKM. The CDR3 sequence is 15 residues long.

The sample holds one count of this clone. V and J are TRBV18 and TRBJ2-5; D not certain. CDR3 length: 14 residues. CDR1 and CDR2 (germline): KGHSH, LQKENI. V lost 6 bases and J 1 base, leaving 12 bases between the germline ends. The CDR3 here is CASSLQTIQETQYF. CDR3 nucleotide sequence: TGTGCCAGCTCTTTACAAACCATCCAAGAGACCCAGTACTTC.

This chain links TRBV9 with TRBJ2-2; D possibly corresponds to TRBD1 (5 bases). The V end lost 4 bases, the J end lost 2 bases, and 12 bases lay between the germline ends. Germline CDR1 reads SGDLS; CDR2 reads YYNGEE. This CDR3 is 15 amino acids long. CDR3 DNA: TGTGCCAGCAGCTTACGACAGTCCAACACCGGGGAGCTGTTTTTT. Translating gives CASSLRQSNTGELFF.

This clone was seen once. The chain is built from TRBV18 and TRBJ1-3; D gene ambiguous. V gave up 1 base and J gave up 3 bases, with 7 bases separating them. CDR3 length: 14 residues. CDR1 is KGHSH, CDR2 LQKENI, per germline. Written as DNA, the CDR3 is TGTGCCAGCTCACCACGGCAATATGGAAACACCATATATTTT. Protein sequence: CASSPRQYGNTIYF.

CDR3 nucleotides: TGTGCCAGCAGCCGACAGGGGGAAAAACTGTTTTTT. Its translation is CASSRQGEKLFF. The chain combines TRBV6-5 with TRBJ1-4; 8 bases are a match to TRBD1. CDR3 size: 12 residues. V lost 6 bases to trimming and J lost 8 bases; unmatched junction nucleotides: 2. The germline V gene has CDR1 MNHEY and CDR2 SVGAGI.

This rearrangement joins TRBV29-1 to TRBJ1-1, with 7 bases aligning to TRBD1. Germline loops: CDR1 SQVTM, CDR2 ANQGSEA. V lost 4 bases to trimming and J lost 1 base; unmatched junction nucleotides: 3. CDR3 length: 13 amino acids. CDR3 sequence (DNA): TGCAGCGTTGCCCGGACAGGGAACACTGAAGCTTTCTTT. Its protein product is CSVARTGNTEAFF.

The V and J genes are TRBV2 and TRBJ2-5, with D perhaps matching TRBD2 (7 bases). The germline V and J ends were trimmed by 5 bases and 4 bases, with 14 bases remaining between them. CDR1 is SNHLY and CDR2 is FYNNEI in the germline V gene. The CDR3 contains 14 residues. The CDR3 DNA sequence: TGTGCCAGCAGTTGGCGGGGGCCTCCAGAGACCCAGTACTTC. Translating it yields CASSWRGPPETQYF.

V and J are TRBV7-2 and TRBJ1-5; TRBD1 aligns across 7 bases. The germline V gene has CDR1 SGHTA and CDR2 FQGNSA. V lost 3 bases and J lost 1; bases outside the gene matches: 3. The CDR3 sequence is 15 residues long. CDR3 loop: CASSLVTGSNQPQHF. The CDR3 bases are TGTGCCAGCAGCTTGGTGACAGGGAGCAATCAGCCCCAGCATTTT.

The chain carries TRBV4-1 and TRBJ2-5; a possible D gene is TRBD1 (7 bases). Germline CDR1 and CDR2: MGHRA and YSYEKL. Trimming left V 2 bases short and J 4 bases short, with 17 bases between. This CDR3 region has 16 residues. The CDR3 spells CASSQPTEGARETQYF. The CDR3 nucleotides read TGCGCCAGCAGCCAACCCACGGAGGGGGCCCGAGAGACCCAGTACTTC.

The V and J genes are TRBV7-6 and TRBJ2-7; 7 positions match TRBD1. Trimming at V came to 5 bases and at J to 2 bases, leaving 9 bases not matched to a gene. The CDR3 contains 15 residues. CDR1 is SGHVS and CDR2 is FNYEAQ in the germline V gene. The CDR3 reads CASSANRGTAYEQYF. In nucleotides, the CDR3 is TGTGCCAGCAGCGCGAACAGGGGTACCGCCTACGAGCAGTACTTC. Variable domain in full (rest from reference TRBV7-6 and TRBJ2-7): GAGVSQSPRYKVTKRGQDVALRCDPISGHVSLYWYRQALGQGPEFLTYFNYEAQQDKSGLPNDRFSAERPEGSISTLTIQRTEQRDSAMYRCASSANRGTAYEQYFGPGTRLTVT.

The chain employs TRBV5-1 and TRBJ2-2; D is uncertain. The CDR3 has 16 residues. The V gene lost 0 bases and the J gene lost 0 bases, with 9 bases spanning the gap. Per germline, CDR1 SGHRS and CDR2 YFSETQ. The CDR3 DNA sequence: TGCGCCAGCAGCTTGGTTTTGACACCGAACACCGGGGAGCTGTTTTTT. It translates to CASSLVLTPNTGELFF.

The J gene is TRBJ2-1, the V gene TRBV13, with 7 bases lining up with TRBD1. This CDR3 is built from 16 residues. Germline V CDR1 and CDR2: PRHDT, FYEKMQ (reference sequence). V shed 5 bases, J shed 7 bases, and the junction held 14 bases outside the gene matches. The CDR3 DNA sequence: TGTGCCAGCAGCAACTCTGACAGGGAACACACAAATGAGCAGTTCTTC. Protein product: CASSNSDREHTNEQFF.

This clone was seen a single time. The V and J genes are TRBV29-1 and TRBJ1-1, with unresolved D. The germline CDR1 and CDR2 sequences are SQVTM and ANQGSEA. V lost 4 bases, J lost 1 base, and 10 bases lay in between. The CDR3 is 13 amino acids. The CDR3 spells CSVARQANTEAFF. For the CDR3, the DNA is TGCAGCGTTGCCCGCCAGGCGAACACTGAAGCTTTCTTT.

As to this clone: The same CDR3 can be traced to other DNA sequences in this sample. The chain employs TRBV28 and TRBJ1-6, with D possibly matching TRBD1 (6 bases). This CDR3 is built from 15 residues. V was trimmed by 6 bases and J by 2 bases, leaving 11 bases between them. Germline CDR1 MDHEN, CDR2 SYDVKM. CDR3 in amino acids: CASSLDRTYNSPLHF. CDR3 sequence (DNA): TGTGCCAGCAGCCTCGACAGGACCTATAATTCACCCCTCCACTTT.

The chain uses TRBV5-1 and TRBJ2-1; 10 nucleotides agree with TRBD2. Germline-derived CDR1 and CDR2 are SGHRS and YFSETQ. This CDR3 contains 15 residues. Trimming removed 3 bases from V and 8 bases from J; junction bases left unmatched: 8. The CDR3 DNA is TGCGCCAGCAGCTGGGGACTAGCGAGGATGTATGAGCAGTTCTTC. Translating it yields CASSWGLARMYEQFF.

This clone was seen once. This chain uses TRBV25-1 with TRBJ2-1, with 8 bases identical to TRBD2. The CDR3 is 17 amino acids. V was clipped by 2 bases and J by 9 bases; unmatched bases: 15. Germline V gives CDR1 MGHDK, CDR2 SYGVNS. CDR3 region: CASSERPSGGLRGEQFF. The DNA for the CDR3 is TGTGCCAGCAGTGAACGCCCCAGCGGGGGACTAAGGGGTGAGCAGTTCTTC.

The rearrangement uses TRBV28 and TRBJ2-7; D remains ambiguous. The germline gives CDR1 MDHEN, CDR2 SYDVKM. Trimming took 3 bases from V and 2 from J, leaving 23 bases between them. The CDR3 sequence is 18 residues long. CDR3 sequence reads: CASSFNFRRSQATYEQYF. Here the CDR3 DNA reads TGTGCCAGCAGTTTCAACTTTCGTAGGTCTCAGGCAACCTACGAGCAGTACTTC.

As to this clone: The missing conserved phenylalanine or tryptophan at the end of this CDR3 makes a read error likely. The J gene is TRBJ1-2, the V gene TRBV5-6; maybe TRBD1 (5 bases). Germline lookup yields CDR1 SGHDT and CDR2 YYEEEE. V shed 0 bases and J shed 5 bases, with 11 bases lying between them. The CDR3 spans 14 residues. CDR3 coding DNA: TGTGCCAGCAGCTTGGTGGGGCAGGGATATGGCTACACCTCC. Translating it yields CASSLVGQGYGYTS.

The gene calls are TRBV7-2 and TRBJ2-3; no clear D. V was trimmed by 4 bases and J by 5 bases, leaving 7 bases between them. Germline-derived CDR1 and CDR2 are SGHTA and FQGNSA. The CDR3 length is 12 residues. CDR3 sequence: CASSSDIDTQYF. DNA for the CDR3: TGTGCCAGCAGCTCCGACATAGATACGCAGTATTTT.

The V and J genes are TRBV28 and TRBJ2-3, with D hard to call. Germline CDR1 and CDR2: MDHEN and SYDVKM. The V end was cut by 3 bases, the J end by 0 bases, with 10 bases between. The CDR3 loop spans 15 amino acids. Here the CDR3 DNA reads TGTGCCAGCAGTTTTGAGGCTGCTAGCACAGATACGCAGTATTTT. Protein product: CASSFEAASTDTQYF. The whole variable domain, remainder taken from reference TRBV28 and TRBJ2-3, is DVKVTQSSRYLVKRTGEKVFLECVQDMDHENMFWYRQDPGLGLRLIYFSYDVKMKEKGDIPEGYSVSREKKERFSLILESASTNQTSMYLCASSFEAASTDTQYFGPGTRLTVL.

The V gene is TRBV28, the J gene TRBJ1-6; D possibly corresponds to TRBD1 (5 bases). CDR1 is MDHEN and CDR2 is SYDVKM in the germline V gene. The CDR3 runs 15 residues. The V and J ends lost 3 bases and 9 bases respectively, with 15 bases between them. The CDR3 bases are TGTGCCAGCAGTTTTCCCCAGGGCGGCGGTTCACCCCTCCACTTT. Its protein is CASSFPQGGGSPLHF.

The V gene is TRBV12-5, the J gene TRBJ1-5, with TRBD1 as a possible D gene (6 bases). Looked up from germline, CDR1 is LGHNT and CDR2 is FRNRAP. The ends were cut back, 0 bases at V and 7 bases at J, with 22 bases in the middle. CDR3 size: 18 residues. CDR3: CASGLVRGGLVLGQPQHF. The CDR3, as DNA: TGTGCTAGTGGTTTGGTACGCGGGGGGCTAGTACTTGGGCAGCCCCAGCATTTT.

This clone has more than one count but fewer than ten. The chain carries TRBV6-5 and TRBJ1-4, with TRBD1 matching 9 bases. Trimming removed 2 bases from V and 2 bases from J; junction bases left unmatched: 3. Germline V lookup: CDR1 MNHEY, CDR2 SVGAGI. There are 16 residues in the CDR3. The CDR3 is CASSYGTGITNEKLFF. In DNA form, the CDR3 reads TGTGCCAGCAGTTACGGGACAGGGATCACTAATGAAAAACTGTTTTTT.

The V and J genes are TRBV10-2 and TRBJ2-7; 10 bases line up with TRBD1. After removal of 11 bases from V and 2 bases from J, the junction contained 6 bases not matched to a gene. This CDR3 region has 13 residues. The germline V gene has CDR1 WSHSY and CDR2 SAAADI. The CDR3 DNA sequence: TGCGCCGTCCGGACAGGGGGGGCCTACGAGCAGTACTTC. This codes for CAVRTGGAYEQYF.

V gene TRBV18 combines with J gene TRBJ1-1, with TRBD1 identical over 7 bases. The CDR3 contains 14 residues. V lost 2 bases and J lost 4; bases outside the gene matches: 4. Germline-derived CDR1 and CDR2 are KGHSH and LQKENI. CDR3 coding DNA: TGTGCCAGCTCACCAAGACAGGGCATCACTGAAGCTTTCTTT. This translates into CASSPRQGITEAFF.

The chain employs TRBV12-5 and TRBJ2-3; 15 bases agree with TRBD2. Germline V gene sequence: CDR1 LGHNT, CDR2 FRNRAP. CDR3 size: 17 residues. Trimming at V came to 4 bases and at J to 4 bases, leaving 6 bases not matched to a gene. The CDR3: CASGSGTSGGRADTQYF. The CDR3 nucleotides read TGTGCTAGTGGTTCGGGGACTAGCGGGGGGAGGGCAGATACGCAGTATTTT.

The CDR3, as DNA: TGTGCCAGCAGTTGGGGCAGCAACAACTATGGCTACACCTTC. This codes for CASSWGSNNYGYTF. The chain combines TRBV6-5 with TRBJ1-2, with D possibly being TRBD1 (5 bases). V was clipped by 4 bases and J by 2 bases, with 11 bases between them. The CDR3 sequence is 14 residues long. Germline CDR1 and CDR2: MNHEY and SVGAGI.

This clone has just a few counts. V is TRBV9 and J is TRBJ1-4; TRBD1 might be the D (5 bases). This CDR3 has 14 amino acids. CDR1 SGDLS and CDR2 YYNGEE come from the germline V gene. Between the trimmed V and J ends, which lost 1 base and 8 bases, there was a span of 12 bases. The CDR3 DNA reads TGTGCCAGCAGCGTAACTTCGGGGGGAGAAAAACTGTTTTTT. This sequence encodes CASSVTSGGEKLFF.